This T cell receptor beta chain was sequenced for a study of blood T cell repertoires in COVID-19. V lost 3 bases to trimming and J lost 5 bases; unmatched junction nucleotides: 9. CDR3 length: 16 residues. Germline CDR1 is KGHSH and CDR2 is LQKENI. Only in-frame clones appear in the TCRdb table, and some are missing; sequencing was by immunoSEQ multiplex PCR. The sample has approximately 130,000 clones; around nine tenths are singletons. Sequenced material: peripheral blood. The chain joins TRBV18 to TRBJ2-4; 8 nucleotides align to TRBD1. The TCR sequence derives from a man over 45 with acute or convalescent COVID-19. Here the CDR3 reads CASSPSGGGLENIQYF. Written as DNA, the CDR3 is TGTGCCAGCTCACCTTCAGGGGGCGGTTTAGAAAACATTCAGTACTTC.